The 22 T cell receptor beta chains listed next were all sequenced from one sample in a study of cytomegalovirus exposure and HLA in healthy donors. The PCR used 60 Vbeta and 13 Jbeta primers. The protocol was immunoSEQ multiplex PCR, while the TCRdb copy is restricted to in-frame clones and leaves out a portion. The sample lists about 160,000 clones; approximately 80% were seen once. Specimen: PBMCs. All receptors come from a man between 18 and 35 years old in good health and CMV-seronegative.

The chain joins TRBV7-2 to TRBJ1-5; TRBD1 is a possible D gene (6 bases). Germline V gives CDR1 SGHTA, CDR2 FQGNSA. CDR3 size: 17 residues. Trimming pared 0 bases from V and 4 bases from J, leaving 16 bases between. The CDR3 loop is CASSLASSGEGNQPQHF. The CDR3 DNA reads TGTGCCAGCAGCTTAGCGTCCTCAGGGGAAGGAAATCAGCCCCAGCATTTT.

J is TRBJ1-5 and V is TRBV28; D is unresolved. Trimming cost V 2 bases and J 6 bases, with 20 bases left between them. Germline CDR1 is MDHEN and CDR2 is SYDVKM. The CDR3 is made up of 17 amino acids. The DNA for the CDR3 is TGTGCCAGCAGTTTAATTGTAGGGATGGAGGATTTTCAGCCCCAGCATTTT. Encoded protein: CASSLIVGMEDFQPQHF.

This chain links TRBV2 with TRBJ2-4; TRBD1 matches at 7 bases. J gave up 5 bases and V 4 bases, and 2 bases lay outside the gene matches. This CDR3 comprises 13 residues. Germline values: CDR1 SNHLY, CDR2 FYNNEI. CDR3 region: CASSGGGQNIQYF. The DNA for the CDR3 is TGTGCCAGCAGTGGAGGGGGCCAAAACATTCAGTACTTC.

The CDR3, as DNA: TGCGCCAGCAGCATCGACAGGGGGCTCGTTGGAACTGAAGCTTTCTTT. It is translated as CASSIDRGLVGTEAFF. V and J are TRBV5-1 and TRBJ1-1, with TRBD1 matching 10 bases. This CDR3 has 16 residues. The junction had 11 bases not matched to a gene; V was cut back by 4 bases and J by 5 bases. Germline V gives CDR1 SGHRS, CDR2 YFSETQ.

The chain joins TRBV28 to TRBJ1-1, with no clear D. Looked up from germline, CDR1 is MDHEN and CDR2 is SYDVKM. The V gene lost 5 bases and the J gene lost 6 bases, with 28 bases spanning the gap. The CDR3 contains 18 residues. The CDR3 protein is CASSDQEVGPLRIPEAFF. The CDR3 DNA reads as TGTGCCAGCAGTGACCAGGAGGTGGGCCCACTGAGGATCCCTGAAGCTTTCTTT.

This clone was recorded only once. The chain couples TRBV7-2 to TRBJ2-1; 7 bases agree with TRBD2. Losses at the gene ends were 3 bases for V and 5 bases for J; bases not matched to a gene: 4. In germline, CDR1 is SGHTA, CDR2 FQGNSA. The CDR3 contains 14 residues. The CDR3 DNA sequence: TGTGCCAGCAGCTTTAGCGGGCTTAACAATGAGCAGTTCTTC. This gives the protein CASSFSGLNNEQFF. The entire variable domain, with the rest obtained from reference TRBV7-2 and TRBJ2-1, is as follows: GAGVSQSPSNKVTEKGKDVELRCDPISGHTALYWYRQSLGQGLEFLIYFQGNSAPDKSGLPSDRFSAERTGGSVSTLTIQRTQQEDSAVYLCASSFSGLNNEQFFGPGTRLTVL.

V and J are TRBV7-3 and TRBJ2-2; the match to TRBD2 covers 7 bases. The V and J ends lost 2 bases and 0 bases, in that order; junction bases with no gene match: 3. Germline assignment: CDR1 SGHTA and CDR2 FQGTGA. The CDR3 loop spans 16 amino acids. CDR3 bases: TGTGCCAGCAGCTTATGGGGGACTACGAACACCGGGGAGCTGTTTTTT. This encodes CASSLWGTTNTGELFF.

This clone was counted between two and nine times. The chain recombines TRBV6-1 with TRBJ1-4; 7 nucleotides match TRBD1. From germline, CDR1 is MNHNS and CDR2 SASEGT. V lost 3 bases and J lost 0; bases outside the gene matches: 1. The CDR3 loop spans 15 amino acids. CDR3 sequence: CASSDQGATNEKLFF. CDR3 in DNA: TGTGCCAGCAGTGACCAGGGGGCAACTAATGAAAAACTGTTTTTT.

This clone has a single count. This chain uses TRBV4-3 with TRBJ2-3; D gene unclear. The CDR3 has 15 amino acids. The V end was cut by 0 bases, the J end by 0 bases, with 7 bases between. The germline CDR1 and CDR2 sequences are LGHNA and YSLEER. The CDR3 DNA is TGCGCCAGCAGCCAAGAAGCTAGGAGCACAGATACGCAGTATTTT. Residues: CASSQEARSTDTQYF.

The chain carries TRBV7-6 and TRBJ2-1; maybe TRBD2 (7 bases). This CDR3 has 18 residues. The germline CDR1 and CDR2 sequences are SGHVS and FNYEAQ. Trimming left V 1 base short and J 0 bases short, with 16 bases between. The CDR3 coding sequence is TGTGCCAGCAGCTTAGAGGGGGGGCGGGCGAGCTCCTACAATGAGCAGTTCTTC. Amino acid sequence: CASSLEGGRASSYNEQFF.

The J gene is TRBJ2-3, the V gene TRBV6-1; no definite D call. The CDR3 has 13 amino acids. CDR1 and CDR2 from the germline V gene are MNHNS and SASEGT. The V end lost 7 bases, the J end lost 5 bases, and 13 bases lay between the germline ends. CDR3 sequence (DNA): TGTGCCAGCACTGAGACGGAGAGAGATACGCAGTATTTT. This sequence encodes CASTETERDTQYF.

The chain employs TRBV28 and TRBJ2-5, with TRBD1 matching 8 bases. The germline CDR1 and CDR2 sequences are MDHEN and SYDVKM. Trimming at V came to 4 bases and at J to 4 bases, leaving 8 bases not matched to a gene. The CDR3 is made up of 15 amino acids. For the CDR3, the DNA is TGTGCCAGCAGTTCCCCGGCAGGGGGCCTAGAGACCCAGTACTTC. Amino acid sequence: CASSSPAGGLETQYF.

The CDR3 DNA reads TGCGCCAGCAGCCAAGAACGGAGACTAGCGGGAGATACGCAGTATTTT. Its translation is CASSQERRLAGDTQYF. The chain employs TRBV4-3 and TRBJ2-3, with 10 positions matching TRBD2. Germline CDR1 is LGHNA and CDR2 is YSLEER. The ends lost 0 bases at V and 5 bases at J; junction bases unmatched: 5. There are 16 residues in the CDR3.

The gene calls are TRBV2 and TRBJ2-7; 8 bases agree with TRBD1. This CDR3 has 15 residues. The germline V gene has CDR1 SNHLY and CDR2 FYNNEI. J lost 4 bases, V lost 2 bases, and 7 bases had no gene match. CDR3 bases: TGTGCCAGCAGTGAACAGGCAGGGGGCCCATACGAGCAGTACTTC. It translates to CASSEQAGGPYEQYF.

The CDR3 nucleotides read TGCGCCAGCAGCTTGGTTAGCTACGAGCAGTACTTC. Its translation: CASSLVSYEQYF. The genes are TRBV5-1 and TRBJ2-7, with unresolved D. Trimming pared 0 bases from V and 3 bases from J, leaving 4 bases between. Looked up from germline, CDR1 is SGHRS and CDR2 is YFSETQ. This CDR3 is built from 12 residues.

V and J are TRBV11-1 and TRBJ2-2; TRBD1 aligns across 9 bases. V lost 5 bases, J lost 5 bases, and 6 bases stayed unmatched. The CDR3 totals 15 residues. Germline V lookup: CDR1 SGHAT, CDR2 FQDESV (reference sequence). CDR3 residues: CASSTRDRETGELFF. The CDR3 nucleotides read TGTGCCAGCAGCACCCGGGACAGGGAGACCGGGGAGCTGTTTTTT.

The chain uses TRBV6-1 and TRBJ2-1; D is uncertain. This CDR3 has 16 amino acids. The V gene lost 4 bases and the J gene lost 0 bases, with 13 bases spanning the gap. The V gene's germline CDR1 is MNHNS and CDR2 SASEGT. For the CDR3, the DNA is TGTGCCAGCAGTGGCCTGGGCCTGAGCTCCTACAATGAGCAGTTCTTC. It encodes CASSGLGLSSYNEQFF.

The chain employs TRBV10-3 and TRBJ1-2; D is uncertain. CDR3 length: 13 residues. Trimming shortened V by 3 bases and J by 4 bases, and 9 bases separated the two germline ends. Looked up from germline, CDR1 is ENHRY and CDR2 is SYGVKD. For the CDR3, the DNA is TGTGCCATCAGTGACATAACAACCTATGGCTACACCTTC. Protein product: CAISDITTYGYTF.

The rearrangement uses TRBV2 and TRBJ1-3; TRBD1 is a possible D gene (6 bases). The CDR3 length is 13 residues. Trimming left V 5 bases short and J 7 bases short, with 12 bases between. The germline V gene encodes CDR1 SNHLY and CDR2 FYNNEI. CDR3 sequence (DNA): TGTGCCAGCAGTCGATCACAGGGTAACACCATATATTTT. Translation: CASSRSQGNTIYF.

This clone was observed once. J is TRBJ2-7 and V is TRBV7-8; D not resolved. V dropped 4 bases and J dropped 4 bases, with 11 bases sitting between them. This CDR3 contains 13 residues. CDR1 is SGHVS, CDR2 FQNEAQ, per germline. CDR3 sequence (DNA): TGTGCCAGCAGCTCCGCCGCCGGTTACGAGCAGTACTTC. Translating gives CASSSAAGYEQYF.

The chain links TRBV5-5 to TRBJ2-7; D gene unclear. CDR1 is SGHKS, CDR2 YYEKEE, per germline (reference sequence). Trimming cost V 4 bases and J 5 bases, with 13 bases left between them. This CDR3 spans 13 amino acids. DNA for the CDR3: TGTGCCAGCAGCCTGGTAAACATCCACGAGCAGTACTTC. It is translated as CASSLVNIHEQYF.

About this clone: Its ends do not fully match the called genes, so a read error is possible. Other DNA sequences from this sample encode an identical CDR3 as well. The chain has TRBV7-2 and TRBJ2-3, with TRBD2 matching over 11 bases. The CDR3 is 15 amino acids. The germline gives CDR1 SGHTA, CDR2 FQGNSA. CDR3 nucleotides: TGTGCCAGCAGCCTAGCGGGAGGAAGAGGAGATACGCAGTATTTT. Translation gives CASSLAGGRGDTQYF.